A selection of T cell receptor beta chains follows, all from one sample in a study of CD8 T cells in Susac syndrome. TCRdb reanalysed the immunoSEQ multiplex PCR reads using MiXCR and keeps one entry per CDR3 protein. The sample holds about 190,000 distinct CDR3 sequences, roughly 94% seen once. Sequences were obtained from CD4+ T cells from PBMCs. The receptors here all came from a human donor in good health. Each CDR3 is given with its conserved first and last residue.

cdr3_aa j_call v_call
CASRFGQETYEQYF TRBJ2-7 TRBV5-1
CASSLNRAGTEAFF TRBJ1-1 TRBV27
CSHRTSYNEQFF TRBJ2-1 TRBV29-1
CASSGRGQGHWEQFF TRBJ2-1 TRBV9
CASSQDRLDTQYF TRBJ2-3 TRBV4-3
CASSRGNTGELFF TRBJ2-2 TRBV4-1
CASSFLTVYTF TRBJ1-2 TRBV12-3/TRBV12-4
CASSLLSPGDNQPQHF TRBJ1-5 TRBV5-6
CASSQDRTGMPQHF TRBJ1-5 TRBV4-1
CATSDFSSRRLQGPYNEQFF TRBJ2-1 TRBV24-1
CASSRRPGQGYEQYF TRBJ2-7 TRBV27
CASSARVDNEQFF TRBJ2-1 TRBV9
CAWGDRVGDTQYF TRBJ2-3 TRBV30
CAISDRDLPNQPQHF TRBJ1-5 TRBV10-3
CASSSTGNEQFF TRBJ2-1 TRBV7-9
CASSLSQHPNQPQHF TRBJ1-5 TRBV7-8
CASSLVTGSDTQYF TRBJ2-3 TRBV7-2
CASSSPPETGKHEQFF TRBJ2-1 TRBV7-9
CASSRAQHNEKLFF TRBJ1-4 TRBV3-1
CASTADRVGQPQHF TRBJ1-5 TRBV19
CASSLTGGTEAFF TRBJ1-1 TRBV3-1
CASRLKIAGGTGEQFF TRBJ2-1 TRBV7-2
CASGLTHTGLEQFF TRBJ2-1 TRBV12-5
CASSYADPLYNEQFF TRBJ2-1 TRBV6-2/TRBV6-3
CSARSPRTGANVLTF TRBJ2-6 TRBV20-1
CASSARMGGEDEKLFF TRBJ1-4 TRBV2
CASSLWREAGETQYF TRBJ2-5 TRBV12-3/TRBV12-4
CASSLQGMQETQYF TRBJ2-5 TRBV12-3/TRBV12-4
CASSVGFAQSGYEQYF TRBJ2-7 TRBV9
CASSLVGEQETQYF TRBJ2-5 TRBV7-2
CASSEPGARADTQYF TRBJ2-3 TRBV25-1
CSVPRTVQETQYF TRBJ2-5 TRBV29-1
CASSQAPFSGANVLTF TRBJ2-6 TRBV4-1
CSANDPGYTF TRBJ1-2 TRBV20-1
CASSVVRSGDNEQFF TRBJ2-1 TRBV9
CSVDAGSNEQFF TRBJ2-1 TRBV29-1
CSVEGSWTGVKGYTF TRBJ1-2 TRBV29-1
CASSYSLGQETQYF TRBJ2-5 TRBV6-2/TRBV6-3
CASGLGGNQPQHF TRBJ1-5 TRBV25-1
CASSVGPINEQFF TRBJ2-1 TRBV9
CASSLTLVNTEAFF TRBJ1-1 TRBV5-4
CSVAGTGGQETQYF TRBJ2-5 TRBV29-1
CASSQFRTRSGNTEAFF TRBJ1-1 TRBV4-2
CASSWSHADEQYF TRBJ2-7 TRBV7-2
CASSEGLAGGPAAKNIQYF TRBJ2-4 TRBV2
CASSRLAGKEETQYF TRBJ2-5 TRBV7-2
CATSDSKGITEAFF TRBJ1-1 TRBV24-1
CSVDGATNEKLFF TRBJ1-4 TRBV29-1
CASSYSAGRYGYTF TRBJ1-2 TRBV6-5
CAWSETRRGTQYF TRBJ2-5 TRBV30
CASSQDGEGRGYTF TRBJ1-2 TRBV3-1
CASSPRSSYNSPLHF TRBJ1-6 TRBV7-9
CASPTPSGTDTQYF TRBJ2-3 TRBV5-4
CASSYGTGANYNSPLHF TRBJ1-6 TRBV7-8